This record concerns one TCR beta chain sequence. The data stem from a study of T cell responses to AZD1222 COVID-19 vaccine. The V end lost 0 bases, the J end lost 0 bases, and 10 bases lay between the germline ends. The CDR3 sequence is 16 residues long. CDR1 and CDR2 (germline): SGDLS, YYNGEE. The protocol was immunoSEQ multiplex PCR, while the TCRdb copy is restricted to in-frame clones and leaves out a portion. The repertoire holds around 120,000 clones, with around 87% as singletons. This TCR derives from an adult in good health. The chain uses TRBV9 and TRBJ2-1; unclear D gene. The sample consisted of peripheral blood, taken on day 0 of AZD1222 vaccination. CDR3 in DNA: TGTGCCAGCAGCGTAGACGCGGATCCCTCCTACAATGAGCAGTTCTTC. This codes for CASSVDADPSYNEQFF.